This entry concerns a single TCR beta chain. This clonotype has just a few counts. Its antigen remains undetermined. Base qualities are not at hand, and no much larger clone is one base apart. The germline V gene (reference sequence) sets CDR1 to DFQATT and CDR2 to SNEGSKA. The CDR3 runs 13 residues from the cysteine to the phenylalanine. The read is trimmed to its CDR3 DNA, 39 bases read in frame from base 1. Trimming leaves V shorter by 5 bases and J shorter by 6 bases, with the junction holding 9 bases beyond the gene matches. This specimen belongs to a study of T-cell memory formation after mild COVID-19 (dated by TCRdb to about 2021). For the wider study: TCR sequence clusters from the two donors were largely donor specific. Longitudinal TCRalpha and TCRbeta repertoire sequencing tracked T-cell clones expanding and contracting after mild COVID-19 in a couple of donors. The cohort comprised two young, previously healthy adult volunteers, one female and one male.

Here is what the overall study found, with its caveats: Contracting CD4+ clones turned up mainly in the CM and EM memory subsets, whereas EMRA was where CD8+ clones were enriched. Some responding clones were detected in pre-infection memory, suggesting pre-existing cross-reactive memory T cells joined the SARS-CoV-2 response. From day 15 to 85, contracting clones showed balanced CD4/CD8 phenotypes, whereas a second wave of clones that expanded from day 15 to 37 leaned towards CD4+. The study included only a couple of mild cases, and larger cohorts that include severe cases with pre-infection samples were judged to be necessary. SARS-CoV-2 specificity was not confirmed for the second-wave clones peaking on day 37.

Ficoll-Paque density gradient centrifugation was used to isolate PBMCs. The instrument was an Illumina NovaSeq 6000. Using 5'RACE with constant-segment primers, TCRalpha and TCRbeta cDNA libraries were constructed, with sample barcodes and unique molecular identifiers added in the process. Trizol reagent was used to extract RNA from every sample. The libraries were amplified in two PCR steps, and the second step added a second sample barcode and Illumina TruSeq adapters. Sequencing of libraries was performed on an Illumina NovaSeq with 2 x 150 bp paired-end reads. The paper's data handling went like this. Demultiplexing of reads and collapsing into UMI-guided consensus sequences were performed with migec v1.2.7. Using mixcr v2.1.11, the UMI consensuses were aligned to TRA and TRB V and J templates and assembled into clonotypes. Clonotypes were classified as expanded or contracted when called significant by both edgeR and NoisET, with noise models trained on biological replicates. edgeR calls used a false discovery rate-adjusted p below 0.01 and a log2 fold-change threshold of 1. As an exploratory analysis of dynamics, max-normalized trajectories of the 1000 most abundant clonotypes were examined by PCA with hierarchical clustering. Separately sequenced CD4+ and CD8+ repertoires were used to assign a CD4 or CD8 phenotype to each responding clone. TCRdb trimmed the raw reads at Q25, called clones with MiXCR and kept productive beta chains. Each CDR3 protein appears once, grouped with its most common genes and DNA. These V and J calls are TCRdb output, not the study's own analysis. The sample table lists roughly 250,000 distinct CDR3 sequences, less than 20% of them with a count of one. Of the sample, 3.5% is held by the ten largest clones.

Here the chain combines TRBV20-1 and TRBJ1-2; 7 central nucleotides agree with TRBD1. Source material: PBMCs or a T cell subset sorted from them (not recorded which). This TCR was sampled from a man aged 18 to 35 who had mild COVID-19 (a few samples of this study predate the infection). The sample titles of this study are shuffled in the database, so cell type and time point are left out; the donor was told from shared clones. The nucleotides are TGCAGTGCTGGGACAGAGTCTTCGCATGGCTACACCTTC. Protein translation: CSAGTESSHGYTF.